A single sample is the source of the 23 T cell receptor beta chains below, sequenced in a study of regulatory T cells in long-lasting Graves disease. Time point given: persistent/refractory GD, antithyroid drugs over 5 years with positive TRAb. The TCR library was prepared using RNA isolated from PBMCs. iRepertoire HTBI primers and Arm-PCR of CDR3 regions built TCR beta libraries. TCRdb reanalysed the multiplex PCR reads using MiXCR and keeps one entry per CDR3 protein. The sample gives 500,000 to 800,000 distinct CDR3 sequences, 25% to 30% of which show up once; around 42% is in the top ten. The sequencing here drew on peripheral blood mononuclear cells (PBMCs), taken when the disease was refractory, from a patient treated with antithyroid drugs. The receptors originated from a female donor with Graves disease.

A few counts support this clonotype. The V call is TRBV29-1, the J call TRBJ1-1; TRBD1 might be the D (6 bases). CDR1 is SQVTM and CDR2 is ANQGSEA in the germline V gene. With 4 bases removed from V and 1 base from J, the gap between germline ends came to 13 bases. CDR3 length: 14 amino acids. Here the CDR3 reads CSVVVRGSNTEAFF. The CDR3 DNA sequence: TGCAGCGTTGTGGTCAGGGGATCGAACACTGAAGCTTTCTTT.

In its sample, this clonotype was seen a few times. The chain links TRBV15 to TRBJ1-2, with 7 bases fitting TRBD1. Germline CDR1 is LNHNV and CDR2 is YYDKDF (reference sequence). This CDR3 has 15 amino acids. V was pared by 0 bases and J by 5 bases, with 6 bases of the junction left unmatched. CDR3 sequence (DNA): TGTGCCACCAGCAGAGATAACAGGGGTTGGTATGGCTACACCTTC. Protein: CATSRDNRGWYGYTF.

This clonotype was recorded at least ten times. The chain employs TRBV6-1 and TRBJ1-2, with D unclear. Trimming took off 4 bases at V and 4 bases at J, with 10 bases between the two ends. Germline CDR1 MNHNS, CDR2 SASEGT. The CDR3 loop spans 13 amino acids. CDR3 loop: CASSVPEGYGYTF. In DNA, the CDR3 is TGTGCCAGCAGTGTACCGGAGGGCTATGGCTACACCTTC.

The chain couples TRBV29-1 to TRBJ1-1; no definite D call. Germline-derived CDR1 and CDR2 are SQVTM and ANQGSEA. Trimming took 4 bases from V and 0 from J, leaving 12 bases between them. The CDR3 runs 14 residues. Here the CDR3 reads CSVAVGILNTEAFF. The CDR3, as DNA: TGCAGCGTTGCTGTGGGAATTCTGAACACTGAAGCTTTCTTT.

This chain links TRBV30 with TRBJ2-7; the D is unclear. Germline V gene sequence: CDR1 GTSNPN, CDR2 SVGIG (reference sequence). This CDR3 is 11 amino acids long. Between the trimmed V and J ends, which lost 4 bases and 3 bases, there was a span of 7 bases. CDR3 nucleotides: TGTGCCTGGACGACGAACTACGAGCAGTACTTC. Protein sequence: CAWTTNYEQYF.

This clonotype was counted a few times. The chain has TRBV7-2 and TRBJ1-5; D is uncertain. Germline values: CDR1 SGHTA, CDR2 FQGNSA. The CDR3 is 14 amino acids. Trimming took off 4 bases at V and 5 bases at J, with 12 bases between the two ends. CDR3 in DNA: TGTGCCAGCAGCTGGGGAGTTAGGGATCAGCCCCAGCATTTT. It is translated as CASSWGVRDQPQHF.

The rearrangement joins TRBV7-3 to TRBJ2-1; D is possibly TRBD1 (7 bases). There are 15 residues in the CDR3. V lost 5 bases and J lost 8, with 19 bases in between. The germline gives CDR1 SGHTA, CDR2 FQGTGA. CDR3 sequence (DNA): TGTGCCAGCAGCGATGGGGCTAGCAGGGGGGATGAGCAGTTCTTC. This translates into CASSDGASRGDEQFF.

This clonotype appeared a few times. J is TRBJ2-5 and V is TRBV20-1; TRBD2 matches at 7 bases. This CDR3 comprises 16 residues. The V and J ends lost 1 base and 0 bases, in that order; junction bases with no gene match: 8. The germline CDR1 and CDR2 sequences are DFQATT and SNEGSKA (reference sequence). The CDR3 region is CSARVAGRGHQETQYF. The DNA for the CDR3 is TGCAGTGCTAGAGTTGCAGGGAGGGGTCACCAAGAGACCCAGTACTTC.

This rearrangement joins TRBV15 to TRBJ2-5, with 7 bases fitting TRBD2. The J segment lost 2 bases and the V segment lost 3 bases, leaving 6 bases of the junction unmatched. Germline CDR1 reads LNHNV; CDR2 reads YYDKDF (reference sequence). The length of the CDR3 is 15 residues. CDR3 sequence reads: CATSSLTGGQETQYF. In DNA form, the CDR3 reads TGTGCCACCAGCAGTCTCACGGGGGGACAAGAGACCCAGTACTTC.

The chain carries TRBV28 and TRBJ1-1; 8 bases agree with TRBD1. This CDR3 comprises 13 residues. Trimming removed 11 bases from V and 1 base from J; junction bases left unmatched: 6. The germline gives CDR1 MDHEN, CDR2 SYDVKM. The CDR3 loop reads CAVKGQANTEAFF. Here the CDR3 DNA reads TGTGCCGTTAAGGGACAGGCGAACACTGAAGCTTTCTTT. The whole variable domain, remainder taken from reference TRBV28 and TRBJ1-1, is DVKVTQSSRYLVKRTGEKVFLECVQDMDHENMFWYRQDPGLGLRLIYFSYDVKMKEKGDIPEGYSVSREKKERFSLILESASTNQTSMYLCAVKGQANTEAFFGQGTRLTVV.

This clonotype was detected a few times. The CDR3 coding sequence is TGTGCCAGCAGTAGGGACAGAGGGGGCGGGGAGCTGTTTTTT. This codes for CASSRDRGGGELFF. The chain employs TRBV2 and TRBJ2-2, with 7 bases that match TRBD1. CDR3 size: 14 residues. Looked up from germline, CDR1 is SNHLY and CDR2 is FYNNEI. The ends lost 5 bases at V and 7 bases at J; junction bases unmatched: 7.

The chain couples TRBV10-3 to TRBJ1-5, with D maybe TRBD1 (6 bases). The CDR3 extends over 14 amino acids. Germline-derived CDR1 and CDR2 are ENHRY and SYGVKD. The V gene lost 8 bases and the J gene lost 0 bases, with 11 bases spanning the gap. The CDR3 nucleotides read TGTGCCATCGCAACAGGGCTTAGCAATCAGCCCCAGCATTTT. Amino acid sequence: CAIATGLSNQPQHF.

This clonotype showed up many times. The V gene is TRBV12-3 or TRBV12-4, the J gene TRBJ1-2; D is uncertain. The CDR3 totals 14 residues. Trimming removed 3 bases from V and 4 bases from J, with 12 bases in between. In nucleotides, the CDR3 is TGTGCCAGCAGTTTGGGAGGGAACGGCTATGGCTACACCTTC. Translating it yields CASSLGGNGYGYTF.

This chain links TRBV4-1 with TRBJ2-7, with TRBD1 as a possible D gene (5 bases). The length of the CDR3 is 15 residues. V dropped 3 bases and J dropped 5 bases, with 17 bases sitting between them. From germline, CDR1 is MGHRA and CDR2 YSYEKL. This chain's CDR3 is CASSHQSRAADEQYF. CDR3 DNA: TGCGCCAGCAGCCACCAAAGCAGGGCAGCCGACGAGCAGTACTTC.

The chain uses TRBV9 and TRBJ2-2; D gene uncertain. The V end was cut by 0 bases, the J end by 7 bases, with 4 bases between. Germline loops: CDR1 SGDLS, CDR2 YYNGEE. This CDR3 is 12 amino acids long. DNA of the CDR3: TGTGCCAGCAGCGTAGCGGGCGGGGAGCTGTTTTTT. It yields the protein CASSVAGGELFF.

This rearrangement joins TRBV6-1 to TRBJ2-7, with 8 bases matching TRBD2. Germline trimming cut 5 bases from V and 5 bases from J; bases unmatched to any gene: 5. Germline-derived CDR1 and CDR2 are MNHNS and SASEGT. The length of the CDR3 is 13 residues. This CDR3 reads CASSSGLADEQYF. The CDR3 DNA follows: TGTGCCAGCAGTAGCGGACTAGCCGACGAGCAGTACTTC.

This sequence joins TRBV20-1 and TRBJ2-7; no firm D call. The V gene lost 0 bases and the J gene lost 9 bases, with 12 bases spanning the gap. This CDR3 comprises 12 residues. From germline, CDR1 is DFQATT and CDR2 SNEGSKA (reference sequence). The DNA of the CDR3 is TGCAGTGCTAGAGATCGGCGGTTTGGGCAGTACTTC. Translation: CSARDRRFGQYF.

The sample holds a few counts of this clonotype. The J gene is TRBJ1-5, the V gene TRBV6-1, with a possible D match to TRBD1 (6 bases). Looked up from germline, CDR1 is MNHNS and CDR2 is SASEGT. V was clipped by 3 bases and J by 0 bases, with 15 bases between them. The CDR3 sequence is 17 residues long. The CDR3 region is CASSDYPTGYSNQPQHF. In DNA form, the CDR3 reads TGTGCCAGCAGTGACTACCCGACAGGTTATAGCAATCAGCCCCAGCATTTT.

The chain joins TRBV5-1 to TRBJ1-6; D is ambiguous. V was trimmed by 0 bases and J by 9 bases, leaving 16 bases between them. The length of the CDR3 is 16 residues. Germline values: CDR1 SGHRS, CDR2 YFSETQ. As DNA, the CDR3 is TGCGCCAGCAGCTTGGCCGGTTTTTCGTATGGTTCACCCCTCCACTTT. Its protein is CASSLAGFSYGSPLHF. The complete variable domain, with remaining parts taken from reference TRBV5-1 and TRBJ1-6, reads KAGVTQTPRYLIKTRGQQVTLSCSPISGHRSVSWYQQTPGQGLQFLFEYFSETQRNKGNFPGRFSGRQFSNSRSEMNVSTLELGDSALYLCASSLAGFSYGSPLHFGNGTRLTVT.

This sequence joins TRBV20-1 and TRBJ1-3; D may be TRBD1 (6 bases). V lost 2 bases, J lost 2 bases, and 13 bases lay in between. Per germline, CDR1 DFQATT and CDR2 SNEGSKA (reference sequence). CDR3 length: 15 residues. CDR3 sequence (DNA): TGCAGTGCTAGATACGGGGGCGATCCTGGAAACACCATATATTTT. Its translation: CSARYGGDPGNTIYF.

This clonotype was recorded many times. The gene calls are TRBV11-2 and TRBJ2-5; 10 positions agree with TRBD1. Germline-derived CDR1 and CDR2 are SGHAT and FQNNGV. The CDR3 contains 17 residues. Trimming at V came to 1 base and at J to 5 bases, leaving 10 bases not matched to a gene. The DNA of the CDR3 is TGTGCCAGCAGCTTAGGAGTGTACGGGACAGGGGACGAGACCCAGTACTTC. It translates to CASSLGVYGTGDETQYF.

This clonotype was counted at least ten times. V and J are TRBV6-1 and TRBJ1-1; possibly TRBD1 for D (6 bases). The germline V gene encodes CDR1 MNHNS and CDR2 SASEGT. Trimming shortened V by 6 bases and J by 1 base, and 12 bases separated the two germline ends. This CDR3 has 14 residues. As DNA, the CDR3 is TGTGCCAGCAGACGGGACAATACGAACACTGAAGCTTTCTTT. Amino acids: CASRRDNTNTEAFF.

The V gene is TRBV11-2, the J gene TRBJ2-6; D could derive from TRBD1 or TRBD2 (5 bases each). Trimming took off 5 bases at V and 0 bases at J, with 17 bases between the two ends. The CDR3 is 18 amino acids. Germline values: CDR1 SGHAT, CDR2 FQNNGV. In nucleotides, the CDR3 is TGTGCCAGCAGCCCTGGGGACGGAAAACCCTCTGGGGCCAACGTCCTGACTTTC. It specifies CASSPGDGKPSGANVLTF. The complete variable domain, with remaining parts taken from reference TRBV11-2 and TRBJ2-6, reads EAGVAQSPRYKIIEKRQSVAFWCNPISGHATLYWYQQILGQGPKLLIQFQNNGVVDDSQLPKDRFSAERLKGVDSTLKIQPAKLEDSAVYLCASSPGDGKPSGANVLTFGAGSRLTVL.